The 5 T cell receptor beta chains below come from one sample, sequenced in a study of CD8 T cells in Susac syndrome. With random hexamers, reverse transcription was performed on about 0.5 to 1 ug of RNA. TCRdb processed the immunoSEQ multiplex PCR reads anew with MiXCR; each CDR3 protein has one entry. The sample lists fewer than 250,000 distinct CDR3 sequences; about 90% were seen once. Sequencing was carried out using CD8+ T cells from PBMCs. The source is a human donor with multiple sclerosis.

This chain connects TRBV5-6 to TRBJ1-1; 11 positions match TRBD1. Germline CDR1 is SGHDT and CDR2 is YYEEEE. The CDR3 has 15 residues. The V segment lost 3 bases and the J segment 0 bases; nucleotides outside the gene matches: 1. DNA for the CDR3: TGTGCCAGCAGCTGGGGACAGGGGGTGAACACTGAAGCTTTCTTT. It is translated as CASSWGQGVNTEAFF. The full variable domain, its missing parts supplied by reference TRBV5-6 and TRBJ1-1, is DAGVTQSPTHLIKTRGQQVTLRCSPKSGHDTVSWYQQALGQGPQFIFQYYEEEERQRGNFPDRFSGHQFPNYSSELNVNALLLGDSALYLCASSWGQGVNTEAFFGQGTRLTVV.

This chain uses TRBV12-3 or TRBV12-4 with TRBJ2-7, with 9 bases identical to TRBD2. J lost 3 bases, V lost 8 bases, and 11 bases had no gene match. This CDR3 region has 15 residues. CDR3 amino acids: CASGSSGVFLYEQYF. The CDR3 nucleotides are TGTGCCAGCGGGTCTAGCGGGGTTTTCCTCTACGAGCAGTACTTC.

The chain is built from TRBV6-5 and TRBJ2-3; D uncertain. V dropped 2 bases and J dropped 3 bases, with 6 bases sitting between them. This CDR3 has 13 residues. The germline V gene has CDR1 MNHEY and CDR2 SVGAGI. The CDR3 DNA sequence: TGTGCCAGCAGTTACCGGTCTACAGATACGCAGTATTTT. Protein: CASSYRSTDTQYF.

J is TRBJ2-7 and V is TRBV4-1, with a possible D match to TRBD1 (6 bases). From germline, CDR1 is MGHRA and CDR2 YSYEKL. The CDR3 consists of 12 residues. Trimming took 0 bases from V and 6 from J, leaving 6 bases between them. CDR3 bases: TGCGCCAGCAGCCAAGAAGGGGGCGAGCAGTACTTC. It is translated as CASSQEGGEQYF.

V is TRBV6-5 and J is TRBJ2-2; 13 bases line up with TRBD2. The germline CDR1 and CDR2 sequences are MNHEY and SVGAGI. The CDR3 runs 15 residues. V shed 6 bases, J shed 7 bases, and the junction held 5 bases outside the gene matches. The CDR3 reads CASSRTSGRVGELFF. The DNA of the CDR3 is TGTGCCAGCAGCCGTACTAGCGGGAGGGTCGGGGAGCTGTTTTTT.